Following are 24 T cell receptor beta chains from one sample sequenced in a study of shared clonotypes between healthy human individuals. Repertoires were generated with immunoSEQ multiplex PCR, while TCRdb's copy carries only in-frame clones and drops some. Among some 2,400,000 clones, approximately 96% were seen once, and the ten largest hold less than 0.15%. The source material was naive CD4+ T cells sorted from blood. Subset denoted: CD45RA+ positively selected. Every receptor here comes from a man aged 18 to 35 in good health.

The chain couples TRBV6-1 to TRBJ2-2; D is unclear. The V gene lost 5 bases and the J gene lost 4 bases, with 8 bases spanning the gap. The germline CDR1 and CDR2 sequences are MNHNS and SASEGT. The length of the CDR3 is 13 residues. CDR3 amino acids: CASSPPGTGELFF. The DNA of the CDR3 is TGTGCCAGCAGTCCGCCCGGCACCGGGGAGCTGTTTTTT.

Regarding this clone: Other DNA sequences within the sample encode an identical CDR3. This chain joins TRBV2 and TRBJ1-6; D gene uncertain. Looked up from germline, CDR1 is SNHLY and CDR2 is FYNNEI. The CDR3 consists of 13 residues. The V end lost 4 bases, the J end lost 7 bases, and 8 bases lay between the germline ends. The CDR3 bases are TGTGCCAGCAGTGTACTCGGGAATTCACCCCTCCACTTT. Protein sequence: CASSVLGNSPLHF.

V gene TRBV5-6 combines with J gene TRBJ1-1; D remains unclear. V was cut by 0 bases and J by 6 bases, with 12 bases left in between. Germline assignment: CDR1 SGHDT and CDR2 YYEEEE. This CDR3 is 14 amino acids long. CDR3 sequence reads: CASSLGLVNAEAFF. For the CDR3, the DNA is TGTGCCAGCAGCTTGGGGCTCGTAAACGCTGAAGCTTTCTTT.

This clone was counted once. This specimen includes other DNA sequences encoding the same CDR3. The rearrangement links TRBV10-3 to TRBJ1-2; maybe TRBD1 (6 bases). The CDR3 is 13 amino acids. Germline V gives CDR1 ENHRY, CDR2 SYGVKD. The V and J ends lost 3 bases and 5 bases respectively, with 10 bases between them. CDR3 protein: CAISDSRGYGYTF. The DNA for the CDR3 is TGTGCCATCAGTGACTCCAGGGGATATGGCTACACCTTC.

Regarding this clone: This specimen includes other DNA sequences encoding the same CDR3. The chain joins TRBV19 to TRBJ2-1, with no clear D. Trimming pared 1 base from V and 6 bases from J, leaving 4 bases between. The CDR3 runs 12 residues. In germline, CDR1 is LNHDA, CDR2 SQIVND (reference sequence). The CDR3 region has the DNA TGTGCCAGTAGTATAGTGGGCAATGAGCAGTTCTTC. Its protein is CASSIVGNEQFF.

V and J are TRBV2 and TRBJ2-3, with 8 nucleotides matching TRBD1. Germline values: CDR1 SNHLY, CDR2 FYNNEI. This CDR3 has 13 amino acids. Unmatched junction bases numbered 2, after V lost 6 bases and J lost 3 bases. Written as DNA, the CDR3 is TGTGCCAGCAGGACAGGGGTTACAGATACGCAGTATTTT. It is translated as CASRTGVTDTQYF.

This clone was found once. The J gene is TRBJ1-1, the V gene TRBV6-1; TRBD1 aligns across 8 bases. The germline V gene encodes CDR1 MNHNS and CDR2 SASEGT. This CDR3 has 14 residues. Trimming took 5 bases from V and 10 from J; bases not matched to a gene: 12. The CDR3 nucleotides are TGTGCCAGCAGTTATGACAGGGGAAGAGAGGTAGCTTTCTTT. It translates to CASSYDRGREVAFF.

This clone occurred once. The chain carries TRBV6-1 and TRBJ1-1, with TRBD1 as a possible D gene (6 bases). Germline-derived CDR1 and CDR2 are MNHNS and SASEGT. The CDR3 contains 13 residues. V was cut by 3 bases and J by 6 bases, with 11 bases left in between. The CDR3, as DNA: TGTGCCAGCAGTGAGTTCGGGGGCTCTGAAGCTTTCTTT. Translation: CASSEFGGSEAFF.

This chain connects TRBV18 to TRBJ2-7; a possible D gene is TRBD1 (5 bases). There are 13 residues in the CDR3. V gave up 6 bases and J gave up 5 bases, with 14 bases separating them. Germline-derived CDR1 and CDR2 are KGHSH and LQKENI. DNA for the CDR3: TGTGCCAGCTCCAGTGGTCTAGGGGACGAGCAGTACTTC. Translated, it gives CASSSGLGDEQYF.

This clone showed up just once. The chain recombines TRBV4-1 with TRBJ1-4; D is undetermined. The CDR3 contains 15 residues. Germline CDR1 reads MGHRA; CDR2 reads YSYEKL. V dropped 1 base and J dropped 3 bases, with 9 bases sitting between them. CDR3 amino acids: CASSQVHVSNEKLFF. CDR3 sequence (DNA): TGCGCCAGCAGCCAAGTTCACGTTTCTAATGAAAAACTGTTTTTT.

The chain has TRBV5-1 and TRBJ1-6; a weak D match, TRBD1 (5 bases). Germline values: CDR1 SGHRS, CDR2 YFSETQ. Trimming took 2 bases from V and 8 from J, leaving 11 bases between them. There are 14 residues in the CDR3. CDR3 in DNA: TGCGCCAGCAGCTTAAGAGGGGCGGATTCACCCCTCCACTTT. The encoded protein is CASSLRGADSPLHF.

As for this clone: The sample carries other DNA sequences with the same CDR3. V usage is TRBV5-1 and J usage is TRBJ2-5; no firm D call. Trimming shortened V by 4 bases and J by 5 bases, and 9 bases separated the two germline ends. Germline lookup yields CDR1 SGHRS and CDR2 YFSETQ. This CDR3 has 12 amino acids. In nucleotides, the CDR3 is TGCGCCAGCAGCGACCTGGGTGAGACCCAGTACTTC. Translation: CASSDLGETQYF.

This clone was seen a handful of times. Other DNA variants within this sample encode the same CDR3. The chain employs TRBV5-1 and TRBJ1-2; tentative D call: TRBD1 (6 bases). This CDR3 is 12 amino acids long. The V and J ends lost 4 bases and 4 bases respectively, with 8 bases between them. Germline V gives CDR1 SGHRS, CDR2 YFSETQ. The CDR3: CASSPDSYGYTF. The CDR3 DNA is TGCGCCAGCAGCCCGGACAGCTATGGCTACACCTTC.

The chain carries TRBV5-1 and TRBJ1-5; the match to TRBD1 covers 9 bases. This CDR3 region has 14 residues. Trimming took 4 bases from V and 7 from J; bases not matched to a gene: 6. Germline V lookup: CDR1 SGHRS, CDR2 YFSETQ. DNA of the CDR3: TGCGCCAGCAGCCCAACAGGGGGCCAGCAGCCCCAGCATTTT. Protein product: CASSPTGGQQPQHF.

This chain joins TRBV18 and TRBJ1-1, with D maybe TRBD1 (5 bases). The CDR3 contains 14 residues. CDR1 KGHSH and CDR2 LQKENI come from the germline V gene. Deletions cut 2 bases from V and 6 bases from J, with 13 bases between. CDR3 bases: TGTGCCAGCTCACCAGGGGCCACAGACTCTGAAGCTTTCTTT. Its protein product is CASSPGATDSEAFF.

Concerning this clone itself: Other DNA sequences of this sample code for an identical CDR3. The chain uses TRBV5-4 and TRBJ2-3, with no clear D. V lost 1 base, J lost 1 base, and 7 bases lay in between. The CDR3 covers 14 residues. In germline, CDR1 is SGHNT, CDR2 YYREEE (reference sequence). The CDR3 DNA reads as TGTGCCAGCAGCTTGTGGGGTGGCACAGATACGCAGTATTTT. Its translation: CASSLWGGTDTQYF.

This chain links TRBV6-1 with TRBJ1-6; D possibly corresponds to TRBD1 (6 bases). CDR1 is MNHNS and CDR2 is SASEGT in the germline V gene. This CDR3 has 16 residues. Trimming left V 4 bases short and J 5 bases short, with 15 bases between. The CDR3 DNA follows: TGTGCCAGCAGTGCGGCCTGGGGACACAATAATTCACCCCTCCACTTT. It translates to CASSAAWGHNNSPLHF.

The rearrangement joins TRBV6-5 to TRBJ1-2; weak D call: TRBD1 (6 bases). This CDR3 is built from 13 residues. Germline-derived CDR1 and CDR2 are MNHEY and SVGAGI. V was cut by 8 bases and J by 4 bases, with 14 bases left in between. In DNA form, the CDR3 reads TGTGCCAGCCTGGGGGGCGCGAGCTATGGCTACACCTTC. It is translated as CASLGGASYGYTF.

This clone showed up just once. The chain employs TRBV6-5 and TRBJ2-7; a possible D gene is TRBD1 (6 bases). Germline V CDR1 and CDR2: MNHEY, SVGAGI. The CDR3 is 15 amino acids. V was clipped by 2 bases and J by 1 base, with 12 bases between them. The CDR3 sequence is CASSYRGTFSYEQYF. CDR3 nucleotides: TGTGCCAGCAGTTACCGTGGGACATTTTCCTACGAGCAGTACTTC.

DNA of the CDR3: TGTGCCAGCAGTGATACGTGGACAGAGACCCAGTACTTC. Its protein is CASSDTWTETQYF. The chain is built from TRBV6-1 and TRBJ2-5; D is uncertain. The CDR3 is made up of 13 amino acids. In germline, CDR1 is MNHNS, CDR2 SASEGT. Trimming removed 3 bases at V and 4 bases at J, with 9 bases between.

A remark on this clone: Other DNA sequences within the sample encode an identical CDR3. The chain is built from TRBV20-1 and TRBJ2-5, with D unresolved. The CDR3 contains 10 residues. The germline gives CDR1 DFQATT, CDR2 SNEGSKA (reference sequence). V lost 3 bases and J 5 bases, leaving 4 bases between the germline ends. The CDR3 DNA reads TGCAGTGCTAGTAAGGAGACCCAGTACTTC. This sequence encodes CSASKETQYF.

The J gene is TRBJ2-7, the V gene TRBV30, with 7 bases that match TRBD2. Germline CDR1 and CDR2: GTSNPN and SVGIG (reference sequence). This CDR3 has 13 residues. The ends lost 5 bases at V and 2 bases at J; junction bases unmatched: 6. In DNA form, the CDR3 reads TGTGCCTGGGAGGGAGGGGCTACCTACGAGCAGTACTTC. It encodes CAWEGGATYEQYF.

Concerning this clone: This sample includes further DNA sequences coding for the same CDR3. This chain's CDR3 is CASSIGGYEQFF. CDR3 coding DNA: TGTGCCAGTAGTATTGGGGGCTATGAGCAGTTCTTC. The rearrangement uses TRBV19 and TRBJ2-1; a possible D gene is TRBD1 (6 bases). V was shortened by 3 bases and J by 8 bases, with 8 bases between the two germline ends. This CDR3 region has 12 residues. Germline V lookup: CDR1 LNHDA, CDR2 SQIVND (reference sequence).

A note on this clone: This specimen includes other DNA sequences encoding the same CDR3. This chain uses TRBV6-5 with TRBJ2-5, with 8 bases lining up with TRBD1. The CDR3 is made up of 14 amino acids. Looked up from germline, CDR1 is MNHEY and CDR2 is SVGAGI. After removal of 5 bases from V and 1 base from J, the junction contained 3 bases not matched to a gene. CDR3 protein: CASSRGTGQETQYF. CDR3 in DNA: TGTGCCAGCAGTAGGGGGACAGGCCAAGAGACCCAGTACTTC.